This T cell receptor beta chain stems from a study of cytomegalovirus exposure and HLA in healthy donors. Vbeta (60) and Jbeta (13) primers were used in the PCR. TCRdb keeps only in-frame clones here, not all; method: immunoSEQ multiplex PCR. This sample has over 100,000 clones, with 74% found just once. The CDR3 has 15 amino acids. Germline CDR1 and CDR2: SGHTS and YDEGEE. V lost 0 bases, J lost 2 bases, and 5 bases stayed unmatched. The V and J genes are TRBV5-8 and TRBJ2-7; TRBD1 matches 7 bases. This TCR was sampled from a human donor in good health. Sequences were obtained from PBMCs. CDR3 in DNA: TGTGCCAGCAGCTTGGCCCCGACAGGGCCCTACGAGCAGTACTTC. It yields the protein CASSLAPTGPYEQYF. Supplemented by reference TRBV5-8 and TRBJ2-7, the full variable domain reads EAGVTQSPTHLIKTRGQQATLRCSPISGHTSVYWYQQALGLGLQFLLWYDEGEERNRGNFPPRFSGRQFPNYSSELNVNALELEDSALYLCASSLAPTGPYEQYFGPGTRLTVT.